This record looks at one T cell receptor (beta chain) sequence and its context. Its antigen is not known. Cells were stimulated nonspecifically with anti-CD3/anti-CD28 magnetic beads. CD4+ T cells upregulating both CD40 ligand and CD69 were sorted as responding cells. This was the immunoSEQ version 4 assay in survey mode. Libraries were prepared by immunoSEQ multiplex PCR; TCRdb keeps only in-frame clonotypes and omits some of them. The table lists about 47,000 clones, approximately 91% of them singletons. The record originates from a study of persistence of HIV-infected CD4 T cells. This clonotype originated in an adult man with HIV who was CMV-seropositive. The sample was CD4+ T cells sorted from PBMCs after roughly 20-hour stimulation, taken from a patient who received antiretroviral therapy.

In nucleotides, the CDR3 is TGTGCCAGTAGCCGTAGCGGGGAAATCTACGAGCAGTACTTC. Translation gives CASSRSGEIYEQYF. V is TRBV19 and J is TRBJ2-7; 8 nucleotides agree with TRBD2. The ends lost 6 bases at V and 3 bases at J; junction bases unmatched: 7. CDR3 size: 14 residues. From germline, CDR1 is LNHDA and CDR2 SQIVND (reference sequence).